This T cell receptor beta chain was observed in a study of blood T cell repertoires in COVID-19. In the study overall: Acute and convalescent COVID-19 samples came from the United States, Italy and Spain.

Trimming took 4 bases from V and 0 from J, leaving 19 bases between them. Germline CDR1 reads MNHNS; CDR2 reads SASEGT. CDR3 length: 17 amino acids. Original handling: Nucleated cell counts were estimated from reference gene primer amplification. Sequencing used immunoSEQ multiplex PCR; TCRdb keeps in-frame clones, though not all of them. The V and J calls and clone size come from that table; D and trimming were worked out from the DNA. The sample shows about 180,000 clones, more than 85% of them seen only once. This clone was seen a few times. The genes are TRBV6-1 and TRBJ2-7, with D possibly TRBD1 on 5 matching bases. This TCR derives from a woman in her twenties or thirties with active or convalescent COVID-19. The sample comprised peripheral blood. The CDR3 DNA reads TGTGCCAGCAGTGGGCCCAGAAGGGGCCAGAGCTCCTACGAGCAGTACTTC. It translates to CASSGPRRGQSSYEQYF.